Listed here are 14 T cell receptor beta chains from one sample, sequenced in a study of T cells after somatic rescue of genetic block. TCRdb keeps only in-frame clones here, not all; method: immunoSEQ multiplex PCR. The sample includes about 16,000 clones, around 70% of them seen just once. Sequenced sample: peripheral blood mononuclear cells (PBMCs). The receptors here all came from a boy aged 5-17 years.

The chain uses TRBV5-1 and TRBJ1-1, with TRBD1 matching 7 bases. The germline V gene encodes CDR1 SGHRS and CDR2 YFSETQ. V lost 4 bases and J lost 4; bases outside the gene matches: 13. CDR3 length: 16 residues. The CDR3 DNA reads TGCGCCAGCAGCGTTGGCCTCTTACAGGGGACCACTGAAGCTTTCTTT. It yields the protein CASSVGLLQGTTEAFF.

This chain uses TRBV2 with TRBJ2-3; D not resolved. This CDR3 is built from 13 residues. V was trimmed by 8 bases and J by 0 bases, leaving 9 bases between them. Germline CDR1 and CDR2: SNHLY and FYNNEI. The CDR3 is CASAFSSTDTQYF. The CDR3 coding sequence is TGTGCCAGCGCTTTCTCTAGCACAGATACGCAGTATTTT.

The CDR3 region is CASSYWTGEGYTF. The CDR3 nucleotides are TGTGCCAGCAGTTACTGGACAGGAGAAGGCTACACCTTC. This sequence joins TRBV6-5 and TRBJ1-2; 7 positions agree with TRBD1. Germline V lookup: CDR1 MNHEY, CDR2 SVGAGI. With 1 base clipped from V and 8 bases from J, the junction kept 4 bases outside the gene matches. CDR3 length: 13 residues.

This clone was counted only a few times. V usage is TRBV6-6 and J usage is TRBJ2-7; D remains unclear. Per the germline V gene, CDR1 is MNHNY and CDR2 is SVGAGI (reference sequence). There are 13 residues in the CDR3. V was cut by 2 bases and J by 0 bases, with 5 bases left in between. CDR3 region: CASSYGTSYEQYF. CDR3 in DNA: TGTGCCAGCAGTTACGGTACCTCCTACGAGCAGTACTTC.

To note about this clone: The junction does not match germline at one end; this may be a read error. The rearrangement links TRBV5-1 to TRBJ2-6; D may correspond to TRBD1 or TRBD2 (6 bases each). CDR1 and CDR2 (germline): SGHRS, YFSETQ. This CDR3 is 14 amino acids long. For the CDR3, the DNA is TGCGCCAGCAGCCCGGAGAGGGGGGTCAACGTCCTGACTTTC. Its protein is CASSPERGVNVLTF.

DNA of the CDR3: TGTGCCAGCTCGCCCGTCAGGGGTTCGTACTACACAGATACGCAGTATTTT. This sequence encodes CASSPVRGSYYTDTQYF. The gene calls are TRBV18 and TRBJ2-3; D is perhaps TRBD1 (6 bases). V was clipped by 6 bases and J by 2 bases, with 21 bases between them. Looked up from germline, CDR1 is KGHSH and CDR2 is LQKENI. This CDR3 contains 17 residues.

V and J are TRBV28 and TRBJ2-7; the match to TRBD1 covers 7 bases. CDR3 length equals 15 residues. Germline V gene lookup returns CDR1 MDHEN and CDR2 SYDVKM. Losses at the gene ends were 7 bases for V and 0 bases for J; bases not matched to a gene: 9. CDR3 nucleotide sequence: TGTGCCAGCACCCTTACAGGGGCGAGCTCCTACGAGCAGTACTTC. Translation: CASTLTGASSYEQYF. The full variable domain, with the rest looked up from reference TRBV28 and TRBJ2-7, is DVKVTQSSRYLVKRTGEKVFLECVQDMDHENMFWYRQDPGLGLRLIYFSYDVKMKEKGDIPEGYSVSREKKERFSLILESASTNQTSMYLCASTLTGASSYEQYFGPGTRLTVT.

The gene calls are TRBV4-2 and TRBJ2-1, with 7 positions matching TRBD1. Germline assignment: CDR1 LGHNA and CDR2 YNFKEQ. V gave up 3 bases and J gave up 6 bases; unmatched junction bases: 5. The CDR3 is made up of 14 amino acids. The CDR3 sequence is CASSHLTGANEQFF. CDR3 sequence (DNA): TGTGCCAGCAGCCACCTCACAGGGGCCAATGAGCAGTTCTTC.

J is TRBJ2-3 and V is TRBV4-1, with 10 nucleotides matching TRBD2. CDR3 size: 17 residues. The germline gives CDR1 MGHRA, CDR2 YSYEKL. Losses at the gene ends were 1 base for V and 3 bases for J; bases not matched to a gene: 7. CDR3 DNA sequence: TGCGCCAGCAGCCAAGTCAAATTAGCGGGAGGAACAGATACGCAGTATTTT. It is translated as CASSQVKLAGGTDTQYF.

This clone was detected once. The gene calls are TRBV5-6 and TRBJ1-2; TRBD1 might be the D (6 bases). Germline V gene data show CDR1 as SGHDT and CDR2 as YYEEEE. The V gene lost 2 bases and the J gene lost 0 bases, with 14 bases spanning the gap. The CDR3 loop spans 16 amino acids. CDR3 protein: CASSLMGARTNYGYTF. The CDR3 DNA reads TGTGCCAGCAGCTTAATGGGGGCACGGACTAACTATGGCTACACCTTC.

The chain recombines TRBV6-6 with TRBJ2-1, with 14 bases fitting TRBD2. CDR1 MNHNY and CDR2 SVGAGI come from the germline V gene (reference sequence). J gave up 5 bases and V 7 bases, and 7 bases lay outside the gene matches. The CDR3 has 16 residues. The CDR3 region has the DNA TGTGCCAGCACCTACAGGGGACTAGCGGGAGACAATGAGCAGTTCTTC. Translation: CASTYRGLAGDNEQFF.

The V call is TRBV5-1, the J call TRBJ1-1; TRBD1 aligns across 8 bases. The germline CDR1 and CDR2 sequences are SGHRS and YFSETQ. The CDR3 sequence is 13 residues long. The V and J ends lost 3 bases and 4 bases, in that order; junction bases with no gene match: 2. The CDR3 DNA reads as TGCGCCAGCAGCTCGGACAGGGTCACTGAAGCTTTCTTT. It encodes CASSSDRVTEAFF.

The rearrangement uses TRBV4-1 and TRBJ2-7; possible D gene TRBD2, 6 bases. V was shortened by 0 bases and J by 5 bases, with 20 bases between the two germline ends. CDR1 is MGHRA and CDR2 is YSYEKL in the germline V gene. The CDR3 consists of 17 residues. CDR3 DNA sequence: TGCGCCAGCAGCCAAGATAGGCAGGGAGGTATAGGACACGAGCAGTACTTC. As protein: CASSQDRQGGIGHEQYF.

This sequence joins TRBV10-3 and TRBJ1-1, with 7 bases matching TRBD1. The germline V gene has CDR1 ENHRY and CDR2 SYGVKD. The CDR3 covers 13 residues. After removal of 8 bases from V and 4 bases from J, the junction contained 7 bases not matched to a gene. Here the CDR3 DNA reads TGTGCCATCGGACAGGACAGCCTCACTGAAGCTTTCTTT. Amino acid sequence: CAIGQDSLTEAFF.